This T cell receptor (beta chain) comes out of a study of T cell repertoires in cytomegalovirus infection. As for the study in general: Through public TCR beta signatures, both CMV infection and matching HLA type were indicated.

This CDR3 spans 15 amino acids. With V trimmed by 1 base and J by 3 bases, 7 bases remained unmatched. Per the germline V gene, CDR1 is DFQATT and CDR2 is SNEGSKA (reference sequence). TCRdb recomputed calls from the reads with MiXCR, one row per CDR3 protein. The sample yields about 50,000 distinct CDR3 sequences, 20% seen once. Findings of the study overall: Dominant in the ex vivo response were TCR beta clonotypes restricted by HLA-C and specific for CMV.

With respect to this clonotype: Its antigen is undetermined.

The TCR originated in a human donor in good health (CMV status not recorded). Some clones in this sample may be carry-over from other donors' samples. The source material was CD8+ T cells from cultured PBMCs, sampled from culture after CMV antigen stimulation. The rearrangement joins TRBV20-1 to TRBJ1-1, with TRBD1 matching 8 bases. DNA of the CDR3: TGCAGTGCTAGAGCGCGGCAGGGGGCGCACACTGAAGCTTTCTTT. It translates to CSARARQGAHTEAFF.